These 18 T cell receptor beta chains were all obtained from the same sample, sequenced in a study of cytomegalovirus exposure and HLA in healthy donors (dated by TCRdb to 2016 to 2017). The protocol used for the library was the immunoSEQ multiplex PCR assay. TCRdb's version of the immuneACCESS table is confined to in-frame rearrangements and falls short of the full clone set. An unresolved V gene accounts for under half of the shortfall where checked; the remainder is of unknown origin. The sample has more than 200,000 clones on record, roughly 90% of them singletons. About 12% of the sample is held by the ten biggest clonotypes. Sample: PBMCs. The receptors shown here come from a young man in good health and CMV-seropositive.

The genes are TRBV27 and TRBJ2-5; D is perhaps TRBD2 (5 bases). Trimming shortened V by 5 bases and J by 0 bases, and 13 bases separated the two germline ends. Germline assignment: CDR1 MNHEY and CDR2 SMNVEV (reference sequence). The CDR3 loop spans 15 amino acids. In DNA form, the CDR3 reads TGTGCCAGCAGTCCCTCGGGAAATCACCAAGAGACCCAGTACTTC. Translation: CASSPSGNHQETQYF.

The chain employs TRBV20-1 and TRBJ1-4; D remains unclear. The V gene's germline CDR1 is DFQATT and CDR2 SNEGSKA (reference sequence). The CDR3 spans 11 residues. V was shortened by 3 bases and J by 5 bases, with 4 bases between the two germline ends. The CDR3 spells CSASLNEKLFF. In nucleotides, the CDR3 is TGCAGTGCTAGCTTAAATGAAAAACTGTTTTTT.

The chain employs TRBV5-4 and TRBJ2-7, with TRBD1 matching 9 bases. The CDR3 has 15 amino acids. Germline V CDR1 and CDR2: SGHNT, YYREEE (reference sequence). With 1 base clipped from V and 5 bases from J, the junction kept 7 bases outside the gene matches. The CDR3 DNA reads as TGTGCCAGCAGCTTGAAGGGACAGGGATCGAACGAGCAGTACTTC. Its translation: CASSLKGQGSNEQYF. Complete variable domain (other parts from reference TRBV5-4 and TRBJ2-7): ETGVTQSPTHLIKTRGQQVTLRCSSQSGHNTVSWYQQALGQGPQFIFQYYREEENGRGNFPPRFSGLQFPNYSSELNVNALELDDSALYLCASSLKGQGSNEQYFGPGTRLTVT.

This clone was recorded a few times. The chain has TRBV30 and TRBJ1-2; a weak D match, TRBD1 (5 bases). Germline CDR1 is GTSNPN and CDR2 is SVGIG (reference sequence). V lost 4 bases and J 8 bases, leaving 17 bases between the germline ends. CDR3 length equals 13 residues. Here the CDR3 reads CAWMASGSKGYTF. CDR3 DNA: TGTGCCTGGATGGCCTCAGGGAGTAAGGGCTACACCTTC.

This clone was counted between two and nine times. This chain joins TRBV7-6 and TRBJ2-2; 7 bases match TRBD2. The germline V gene encodes CDR1 SGHVS and CDR2 FNYEAQ. CDR3 length: 16 amino acids. Trimming cost V 0 bases and J 3 bases; bases outside gene matches: 4. CDR3 coding DNA: TGTGCCAGCAGCTTAGCGGGAGGGTCCTACACCGGGGAGCTGTTTTTT. It encodes CASSLAGGSYTGELFF.

CDR3 sequence reads: CASSRPLAGGKNEQFF. CDR3 in DNA: TGCGCCAGCAGCCGCCCGCTAGCGGGAGGGAAGAATGAGCAGTTCTTC. The chain has TRBV4-1 and TRBJ2-1, with TRBD2 matching 12 bases. The CDR3 totals 16 residues. The germline V gene encodes CDR1 MGHRA and CDR2 YSYEKL. Trimming removed 4 bases from V and 7 bases from J; junction bases left unmatched: 8.

This sequence joins TRBV5-1 and TRBJ2-7; perhaps TRBD1 as D (6 bases). Germline CDR1 reads SGHRS; CDR2 reads YFSETQ. Trimming pared 6 bases from V and 5 bases from J, leaving 18 bases between. This CDR3 is 14 amino acids long. The CDR3: CASTQTGPGHEQYF. CDR3 in DNA: TGCGCCAGCACCCAGACAGGCCCAGGGCACGAGCAGTACTTC.

The chain links TRBV4-1 to TRBJ2-1; no firm D call. V lost 1 base, J lost 8 bases, and 12 bases lay in between. The length of the CDR3 is 14 residues. The germline V gene has CDR1 MGHRA and CDR2 YSYEKL. DNA of the CDR3: TGCGCCAGCAGCCAAGGGCGTGAGGTCGATGAGCAGTTCTTC. As protein: CASSQGREVDEQFF.

This clone was detected once. The V and J genes are TRBV5-6 and TRBJ2-5; the D gene is possibly TRBD2 (5 bases). The CDR3 sequence is 14 residues long. V was trimmed by 3 bases and J by 5 bases, leaving 14 bases between them. Germline CDR1 and CDR2: SGHDT and YYEEEE. The CDR3 here is CASSWTGPIETQYF. The CDR3 region has the DNA TGTGCCAGCAGCTGGACTGGACCGATCGAGACCCAGTACTTC.

V and J are TRBV10-3 and TRBJ2-1; TRBD1 agrees at 9 bases. Germline V gives CDR1 ENHRY, CDR2 SYGVKD. This CDR3 is built from 12 residues. The J segment lost 6 bases and the V segment lost 6 bases, leaving 0 bases of the junction unmatched. This chain's CDR3 is CAIRTGGNEQFF. CDR3 sequence (DNA): TGTGCCATCAGGACAGGGGGCAATGAGCAGTTCTTC.

The table lists this clone with a count of one. This chain links TRBV4-1 with TRBJ1-2; a possible D gene is TRBD1 (6 bases). V was trimmed by 0 bases and J by 8 bases, leaving 13 bases between them. CDR1 is MGHRA and CDR2 is YSYEKL in the germline V gene. This CDR3 contains 14 residues. This CDR3 reads CASSQDWQGRGYTF. The CDR3 region has the DNA TGCGCCAGCAGCCAAGATTGGCAGGGGCGAGGCTACACCTTC.

This clone has only a few counts. The CDR3: CASSLPATGRVRSTEAFF. DNA for the CDR3: TGCGCCAGCAGCCTCCCGGCGACAGGGAGGGTTCGCAGCACTGAAGCTTTCTTT. This chain links TRBV4-1 with TRBJ1-1; 7 nucleotides align to TRBD1. This CDR3 spans 18 amino acids. From germline, CDR1 is MGHRA and CDR2 YSYEKL. V was pared by 4 bases and J by 4 bases, with 18 bases of the junction left unmatched.

This chain links TRBV2 with TRBJ2-2, with TRBD1 identical over 9 bases. The CDR3 covers 15 residues. The trim removed 5 bases at V and 3 bases at J, leaving 4 bases unmatched. The germline V gene has CDR1 SNHLY and CDR2 FYNNEI. DNA for the CDR3: TGTGCCAGCAGTCTCACAGGGGGCTACACCGGGGAGCTGTTTTTT. Translation: CASSLTGGYTGELFF.

The chain employs TRBV6-1 and TRBJ1-1; D is uncertain. CDR1 and CDR2 (germline): MNHNS, SASEGT. With 4 bases removed from V and 3 bases from J, the gap between germline ends came to 15 bases. CDR3 size: 15 residues. This CDR3 is CASSVDSSPHTEAFF. CDR3 DNA sequence: TGTGCCAGCAGTGTCGATTCTAGTCCGCACACTGAAGCTTTCTTT.

V is TRBV30 and J is TRBJ2-5, with TRBD2 identical over 8 bases. There are 16 residues in the CDR3. V lost 3 bases and J lost 4; bases outside the gene matches: 13. Germline loops: CDR1 GTSNPN, CDR2 SVGIG (reference sequence). The CDR3 nucleotides are TGTGCCTGGAGGGAACCCGGGACTAGATTCGGAGAGACCCAGTACTTC. Protein product: CAWREPGTRFGETQYF.

The chain links TRBV27 to TRBJ2-7; 7 positions agree with TRBD1. Unmatched junction bases numbered 6, after V lost 4 bases and J lost 0 bases. Germline V lookup: CDR1 MNHEY, CDR2 SMNVEV (reference sequence). The CDR3 extends over 15 amino acids. The CDR3 region has the DNA TGTGCCAGCAGTTCCCTTCAGGGGGACTCCTACGAGCAGTACTTC. Amino acid sequence: CASSSLQGDSYEQYF.

This clone was seen only once. The rearrangement joins TRBV2 to TRBJ1-5; D not certain. CDR1 and CDR2 from the germline V gene are SNHLY and FYNNEI. V was clipped by 5 bases and J by 0 bases, with 8 bases between them. The CDR3 contains 14 residues. CDR3 sequence: CASSSDGSNQPQHF. The CDR3 nucleotides are TGTGCCAGCAGTTCCGACGGTAGCAATCAGCCCCAGCATTTT.

The CDR3 protein is CAISGGTGRGQETQYF. The CDR3 DNA follows: TGTGCCATCAGTGGGGGGACAGGGCGAGGCCAAGAGACCCAGTACTTC. The rearrangement uses TRBV10-3 and TRBJ2-5; 9 bases map to TRBD1. CDR1 is ENHRY and CDR2 is SYGVKD in the germline V gene. This CDR3 contains 16 residues. The J segment lost 1 base and the V segment lost 4 bases, leaving 7 bases of the junction unmatched.